This TCR beta chain was observed in a study of T cell responses to AZD1222 COVID-19 vaccine. The CDR3 contains 17 residues. The V gene's germline CDR1 is PRHDT and CDR2 FYEKMQ (reference sequence). The V end was cut by 4 bases, the J end by 4 bases, with 20 bases between. Study-wide results and limits: Distributed over spike, vaccine-associated CD4 TCRs predominated at 160-218 and 743-854.

Assay: immunoSEQ multiplex PCR; the TCRdb copy retains only in-frame clones and omits some. The sample holds 100,000 to 150,000 clones, approximately 92% seen once. As regards this clone: Its antigen is unknown.

The source is an adult in good health. This sequence joins TRBV13 and TRBJ1-3; no clear D. The starting material was peripheral blood, obtained on day 0 of AZD1222 vaccination. This CDR3 reads CASSYEPVRARGNTIYF. The CDR3 nucleotides are TGTGCCAGCAGCTATGAGCCGGTTCGGGCGCGAGGAAACACCATATATTTT. Combining the CDR3 with reference TRBV13 and TRBJ1-3 gives the whole variable domain AAGVIQSPRHLIKEKRETATLKCYPIPRHDTVYWYQQGPGQDPQFLISFYEKMQSDKGSIPDRFSAQQFSDYHSELNMSSLELGDSALYFCASSYEPVRARGNTIYFGEGSWLTVV.